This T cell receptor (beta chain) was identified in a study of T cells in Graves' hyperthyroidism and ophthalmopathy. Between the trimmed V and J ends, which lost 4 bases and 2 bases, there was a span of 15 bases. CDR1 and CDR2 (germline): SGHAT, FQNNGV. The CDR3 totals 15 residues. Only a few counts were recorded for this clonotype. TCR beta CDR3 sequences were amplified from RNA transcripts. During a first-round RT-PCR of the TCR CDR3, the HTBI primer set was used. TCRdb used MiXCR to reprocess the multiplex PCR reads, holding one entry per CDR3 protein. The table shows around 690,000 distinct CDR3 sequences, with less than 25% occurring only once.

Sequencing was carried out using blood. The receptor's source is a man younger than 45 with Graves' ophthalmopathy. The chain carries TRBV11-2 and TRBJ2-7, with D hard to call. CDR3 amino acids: CASSSLLASPYEQYF. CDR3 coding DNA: TGTGCCAGCAGCTCGTTATTGGCCTCCCCCTACGAGCAGTACTTC.